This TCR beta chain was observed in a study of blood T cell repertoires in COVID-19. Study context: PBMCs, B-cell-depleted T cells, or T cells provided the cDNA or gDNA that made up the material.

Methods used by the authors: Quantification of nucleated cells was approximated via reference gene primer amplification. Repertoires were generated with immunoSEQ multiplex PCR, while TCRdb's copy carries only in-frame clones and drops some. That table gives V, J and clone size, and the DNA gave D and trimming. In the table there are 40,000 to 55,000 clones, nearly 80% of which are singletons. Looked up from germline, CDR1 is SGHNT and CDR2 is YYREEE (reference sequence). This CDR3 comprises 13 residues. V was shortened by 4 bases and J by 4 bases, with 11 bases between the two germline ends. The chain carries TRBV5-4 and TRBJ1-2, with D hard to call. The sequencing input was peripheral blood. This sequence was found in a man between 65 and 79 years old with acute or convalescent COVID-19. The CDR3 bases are TGTGCCAGCAGCGCCCTACAGACCTATGGCTACACCTTC. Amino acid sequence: CASSALQTYGYTF.